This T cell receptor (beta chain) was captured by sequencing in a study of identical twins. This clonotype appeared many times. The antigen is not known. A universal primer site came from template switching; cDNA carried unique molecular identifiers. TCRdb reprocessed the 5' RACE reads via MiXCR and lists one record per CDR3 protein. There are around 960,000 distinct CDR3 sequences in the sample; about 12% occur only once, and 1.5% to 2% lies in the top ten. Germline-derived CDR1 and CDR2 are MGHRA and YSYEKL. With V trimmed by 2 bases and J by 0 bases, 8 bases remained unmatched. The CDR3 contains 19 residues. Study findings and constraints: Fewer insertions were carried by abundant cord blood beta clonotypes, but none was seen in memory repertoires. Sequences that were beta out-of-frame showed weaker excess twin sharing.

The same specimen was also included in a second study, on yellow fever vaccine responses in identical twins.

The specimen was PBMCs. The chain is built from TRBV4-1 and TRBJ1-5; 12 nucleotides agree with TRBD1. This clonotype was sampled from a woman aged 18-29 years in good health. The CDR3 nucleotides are TGCGCCAGCAGCCAATACGGGACAGGGGGCTTCTATAGCAATCAGCCCCAGCATTTT. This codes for CASSQYGTGGFYSNQPQHF.